These 2 T cell receptor beta chains came from one sample sequenced in a study of regulatory and conventional T cells in RAG deficiency. Regulatory T cells were sorted from blood as CD4+ CD25-high CD127-low cells. TCRdb keeps only in-frame clones here, not all; method: immunoSEQ multiplex PCR. This sample yields tens of thousands of clones, of which about 90% are seen a single time; over 0.8% belongs to the top ten. This sample also belongs to another study, concerning regulatory T cells. That work adds: Primers: 52 TRBV forward and 13 TRBJ reverse.

The sample consisted of Tregs sorted from blood. These TCRs come from a human donor in good health.

This chain uses TRBV6-1 with TRBJ1-5; the D gene is possibly TRBD1 (5 bases). V lost 6 bases and J 2 bases, leaving 5 bases between the germline ends. Germline loops: CDR1 MNHNS, CDR2 SASEGT. The CDR3 has 12 amino acids. The CDR3: CASRQGNQPQHF. In nucleotides, the CDR3 is TGTGCCAGCAGACAGGGCAATCAGCCCCAGCATTTT.

This chain joins TRBV4-1 and TRBJ1-1, with unresolved D. The ends were cut back, 4 bases at V and 0 bases at J, with 21 bases in the middle. This CDR3 region has 18 residues. Germline V gives CDR1 MGHRA, CDR2 YSYEKL. The CDR3 DNA reads as TGCGCCAGCAGCCCGCATCCGGGGTCCATCGGGCTGAACACTGAAGCTTTCTTT. This encodes CASSPHPGSIGLNTEAFF.